This T cell receptor (beta chain) is drawn from a study of siplizumab effects on memory and regulatory T cells. The table came from immunoSEQ multiplex PCR; TCRdb's copy has only in-frame clones and leaves some out. Of about 110,000 clones listed, approximately 90% were seen once; the top ten hold about 0.78%. This CDR3 comprises 13 residues. V dropped 0 bases and J dropped 1 base, with 3 bases sitting between them. Germline CDR1 reads SGHNT; CDR2 reads YYREEE (reference sequence). The specimen was Tregs sorted from blood. V usage is TRBV5-4 and J usage is TRBJ2-3; D ambiguous. The sequence was obtained from a human donor in good health. CDR3 DNA: TGTGCCAGCAGCTTGGCCGGCACAGATACGCAGTATTTT. Translation: CASSLAGTDTQYF.